A single T cell receptor beta chain is shown here with its context. Germline V gives CDR1 MGHDK, CDR2 SYGVNS. The CDR3 extends over 13 amino acids. The V and J ends lost 5 bases and 8 bases, in that order; junction bases with no gene match: 8. This entry comes from a study of Graves' ophthalmopathy and Graves' hyperthyroidism. RNA transcripts were the template, and TCR beta CDR3 regions were amplified from them. HTBI-primed RT-PCR formed the first round, and a multiplex PCR formed the second. MiXCR, applied by TCRdb to the multiplex PCR reads, yields one record per CDR3 protein. The sample has more than 550,000 distinct CDR3 sequences; about 41% are singletons.

The source is an adult man with Graves' ophthalmopathy. The V gene is TRBV25-1, the J gene TRBJ1-2; 7 bases map to TRBD1. Sample: peripheral blood. The CDR3 reads CASSYRTGVGYTF. CDR3 in DNA: TGTGCCAGCAGTTACCGGACAGGTGTCGGCTACACCTTC.